This is a list of T cell receptor beta chains from one sample in a study of T cells in localized non-small cell lung cancer. Produced via immunoSEQ multiplex PCR; TCRdb's table is partial and in-frame only. This sample carries around 50,000 clones, more than 80% of them seen once, and the ten largest clones take 5.2%. The material sequenced was peripheral blood, taken before any cancer treatment. The origin of the receptors is a woman aged 35 to 70 with stage I lung adenocarcinoma. The CDR3 runs from the conserved cysteine through the conserved F or W. D genes are given only for firm matches. The listing skips clone size in some rows; elsewhere it reads once, few, many or a size class.

V gene	J gene	D gene	clone size	CDR3 DNA	CDR3 protein
TRBV6-5	TRBJ2-1	NA	NA	TGTGCCAGCAGTTTAGCCGGGGTAAACTCCTACAATGAGCAGTTCTTC	CASSLAGVNSYNEQFF
TRBV9	TRBJ2-4	NA	NA	TGTGCCAGCAGCGGGGAAGGAGCCAAAAACATTCAGTACTTC	CASSGEGAKNIQYF
TRBV28	TRBJ1-5	NA	NA	TGTGCCAGCAGTAGGGACACCTATCAGCCCCAGCATTTT	CASSRDTYQPQHF
TRBV5-1	TRBJ1-4	NA	NA	TGCGCCAGCAGCTTTCGGCAGTTCAATGAAAAACTGTTTTTT	CASSFRQFNEKLFF
TRBV7-8	TRBJ2-3	NA	NA	TGTGCCAGCAGCGAGACGCCTAGCACAGATACGCAGTATTTT	CASSETPSTDTQYF
TRBV19	TRBJ1-1	NA	NA	TGTGCCAGTAGGGGGACGGGGGGAATGAACACTGAAGCTTTCTTT	CASRGTGGMNTEAFF
TRBV30	TRBJ1-2	TRBD1	NA	TGTGCCTGGAGTAATGAACAGGGGGGTCTGGGGTATGGCTACACCTTC	CAWSNEQGGLGYGYTF
TRBV4-2	TRBJ2-1	TRBD1	NA	TGTGCCAGCAGCCAAATTACAGGGACAGCCCTTGCCAATGAGCAGTTCTTC	CASSQITGTALANEQFF
TRBV6-5	TRBJ1-5	NA	NA	TGTGCCAGCAGTGACAGGTATAGCAATCAGCCCCAGCATTTT	CASSDRYSNQPQHF
TRBV6-6	TRBJ2-1	TRBD2	NA	TGTGCCAGCAGGGCCAGCGGGGTGACCGACAATGAGCAGTTCTTC	CASRASGVTDNEQFF
TRBV30	TRBJ2-7	NA	NA	TGTGCCTGGAGTCTAACCAAACAGCCTAACTACTTC	CAWSLTKQPNYF
TRBV19	TRBJ2-1	NA	once	TGTGCCAGTAACGGGGTAAACAATGAGCAGTTCTTC	CASNGVNNEQFF
TRBV7-2	TRBJ2-1	NA	NA	TGTGCCAGCCTCCATCAGGCCAGGTGGGTCAATGAGCAGTTCTTC	CASLHQARWVNEQFF
TRBV6-6	TRBJ1-5	NA	NA	TGTGCCAGCAGTTACTCAGGAGGGGATAGCAATCAGCCCCAGCATTTT	CASSYSGGDSNQPQHF
TRBV19	TRBJ2-7	TRBD2	medium-sized	TGTGCCAGTAGTATAGTGTCTAGCGGGGTCTACGAGCAGTACTTC	CASSIVSSGVYEQYF
TRBV6-5	TRBJ1-1	NA	NA	TGTGCCAGCAGTTACCTTCGGGGGGGTGGAACTGAAGCTTTCTTT	CASSYLRGGGTEAFF
TRBV5-1	TRBJ2-7	NA	NA	TGCGCCAGCAGCTTGGTCGACGAGCAGTACTTC	CASSLVDEQYF
TRBV11-2	TRBJ2-7	NA	NA	TGTGCCAGCAGCTTAAACTCAGGGGGGAAAGGGGACTTC	CASSLNSGGKGDF
TRBV7-2	TRBJ1-2	NA	few	TGTGCCAGCAGCTTAGTCCAGGGCGCAAACTATGGCTACACCTTC	CASSLVQGANYGYTF
TRBV6-1	TRBJ2-2	NA	NA	TGTGCCAGCAGTGAAGTGGGGGGAACGGCCGGGGAGCTGTTTTTT	CASSEVGGTAGELFF
TRBV7-2	TRBJ1-2	NA	NA	TGTGCCAGCAGCTTAGTCCGGGTTGGGGGAACAAACTATGGCTACACCTTC	CASSLVRVGGTNYGYTF
TRBV5-8	TRBJ1-1	NA	NA	TGTGCCAGCAGCCGAGTAAACACTGAAGCTTTCTTT	CASSRVNTEAFF
TRBV4-2	TRBJ1-2	NA	NA	TGTGCCAGCAGCCCCTTGGACGGTAACTATGGCTACACCTTC	CASSPLDGNYGYTF
TRBV6-6	TRBJ1-5	NA	NA	TGTGCCAGCAGTGATAGTCGTTGGAGCAATCAGCCCCAGCATTTT	CASSDSRWSNQPQHF
TRBV25-1	TRBJ2-7	NA	NA	TGTGCCAGCCTGGGTACAGCCTACGAGCAGTACTTC	CASLGTAYEQYF
TRBV5-1	TRBJ1-2	NA	NA	TGCGCCAGCAGCCTCGGGACACGGACTGGCTATGGCTACACCTTC	CASSLGTRTGYGYTF